Below are 19 T cell receptor beta chains sequenced from a single sample in a study of T cell responses to AZD1222 COVID-19 vaccine. Assay: immunoSEQ multiplex PCR; the TCRdb copy retains only in-frame clones and omits some. The sample includes tens of thousands of clones, approximately 90% seen only once; the top ten take under 6.5%. Source: peripheral blood, taken on day 0 of AZD1222 vaccination. The receptors originated from an adult in good health.

The chain combines TRBV18 with TRBJ2-7, with a possible D match to TRBD2 (6 bases). The CDR3 is 17 amino acids. Trimming pared 3 bases from V and 6 bases from J, leaving 24 bases between. From germline, CDR1 is KGHSH and CDR2 LQKENI. The CDR3 spells CASSPEPHGGAATEQYF. As DNA, the CDR3 is TGTGCCAGCTCACCCGAACCACACGGCGGGGCCGCCACCGAGCAGTACTTC.

This chain uses TRBV3-1 (or the pseudogene TRBV3-2) with TRBJ1-1; D is perhaps TRBD1 (6 bases). Germline V lookup: CDR1 LGHDT, CDR2 YNNKEL (reference sequence). The V end lost 4 bases, the J end lost 0 bases, and 24 bases lay between the germline ends. The CDR3 is 19 amino acids. Here the CDR3 DNA reads TGTGCCAGCAGCCCAAAGGGCAGGGGAATAGGTATGTTGAACACTGAAGCTTTCTTT. It translates to CASSPKGRGIGMLNTEAFF.

This clone was recorded only once. The genes are TRBV6-5 and TRBJ1-6, with a weak D call TRBD1 (5 bases). CDR1 and CDR2 (germline): MNHEY, SVGAGI. The CDR3 extends over 16 amino acids. Trimming shortened V by 4 bases and J by 9 bases, and 19 bases separated the two germline ends. CDR3 region: CASSSQGTTRSSPLHF. The CDR3 bases are TGTGCCAGCAGTTCTCAAGGGACGACAAGGAGTTCACCCCTCCACTTT.

This clone has a single count. The V and J genes are TRBV18 and TRBJ1-1; D is ambiguous. The CDR3 contains 14 residues. Trimming removed 6 bases from V and 0 bases from J, with 11 bases in between. In germline, CDR1 is KGHSH, CDR2 LQKENI. In nucleotides, the CDR3 is TGTGCCAGCTCCTTACAGAAACTGAACACTGAAGCTTTCTTT. Its protein is CASSLQKLNTEAFF. The whole variable domain, filled in from reference TRBV18 and TRBJ1-1, reads NAGVMQNPRHLVRRRGQEARLRCSPMKGHSHVYWYRQLPEEGLKFMVYLQKENIIDESGMPKERFSAEFPKEGPSILRIQQVVRGDSAAYFCASSLQKLNTEAFFGQGTRLTVV.

This clone was seen more than once but under ten times. The gene calls are TRBV20-1 and TRBJ1-1, with D possibly matching TRBD1 (6 bases). Germline CDR1 is DFQATT and CDR2 is SNEGSKA (reference sequence). CDR3 length: 11 amino acids. Trimming shortened V by 7 bases and J by 7 bases, and 13 bases separated the two germline ends. Here the CDR3 DNA reads TGCAGTGTACAGACAGGCTTTGAAGCTTTCTTT. Amino acid sequence: CSVQTGFEAFF.

The rearrangement joins TRBV7-8 to TRBJ1-5, with D possibly matching TRBD1 (5 bases). V lost 1 base to trimming and J lost 4 bases, with 11 bases between them. CDR3 size: 15 residues. Germline V gives CDR1 SGHVS, CDR2 FQNEAQ. The DNA of the CDR3 is TGTGCCAGCAGCTTAGTGGGGTCAGGGAATCAGCCCCAGCATTTT. As protein: CASSLVGSGNQPQHF.

This CDR3 is CASSFRVGSANTEAFF. DNA of the CDR3: TGTGCCAGTAGTTTCAGAGTTGGCTCTGCGAACACTGAAGCTTTCTTT. This chain connects TRBV19 to TRBJ1-1; D uncertain. This CDR3 region has 16 residues. CDR1 LNHDA and CDR2 SQIVND come from the germline V gene (reference sequence). Trimming took off 5 bases at V and 1 base at J, with 17 bases between the two ends.

The chain is built from TRBV18 and TRBJ2-7; the D gene could be TRBD1 or TRBD2 (5 bases each). V lost 2 bases and J 9 bases, leaving 11 bases between the germline ends. This CDR3 spans 12 amino acids. In germline, CDR1 is KGHSH, CDR2 LQKENI. CDR3 coding DNA: TGTGCCAGCTCACCATCGGGACCGCTGCAGTACTTC. Its protein is CASSPSGPLQYF.

This chain joins TRBV4-1 and TRBJ1-1, with 8 bases matching TRBD1. The ends lost 0 bases at V and 5 bases at J; junction bases unmatched: 2. This CDR3 is 14 amino acids long. Germline V gene sequence: CDR1 MGHRA, CDR2 YSYEKL. The CDR3 loop is CASSQEQGGTEAFF. The DNA for the CDR3 is TGCGCCAGCAGCCAAGAACAGGGGGGAACTGAAGCTTTCTTT.

V and J are TRBV20-1 and TRBJ1-3; the D gene is possibly TRBD1 (5 bases). Trimming removed 3 bases at V and 2 bases at J, with 14 bases between. Germline-derived CDR1 and CDR2 are DFQATT and SNEGSKA (reference sequence). The length of the CDR3 is 15 residues. CDR3 sequence (DNA): TGCAGTGCTAGTCCCTCTTTGGGGGCTGGAAACACCATATATTTT. Amino acid sequence: CSASPSLGAGNTIYF.

The chain couples TRBV4-1 to TRBJ2-3, with no clear D. The CDR3 contains 17 residues. Trimming took off 4 bases at V and 2 bases at J, with 19 bases between the two ends. Germline V gene sequence: CDR1 MGHRA, CDR2 YSYEKL. CDR3 region: CASSRTPPGTDTDTQYF. The CDR3 DNA reads TGCGCCAGCAGCCGGACCCCGCCGGGTACTGACACAGATACGCAGTATTTT.

The V and J genes are TRBV10-2 and TRBJ1-3, with a tentative D call TRBD1 (5 bases). The CDR3 runs 15 residues. V was pared by 6 bases and J by 0 bases, with 12 bases between. CDR1 WSHSY and CDR2 SAAADI come from the germline V gene. Written as DNA, the CDR3 is TGCGCCAGCAGAACGGGACCGGACTCTGGAAACACCATATATTTT. This translates into CASRTGPDSGNTIYF.

This clone was recorded only once. The CDR3 DNA sequence: TGTGCCATCATAGGTACCCGACAGGGGGCAGGGACCATATATTTT. Encoded protein: CAIIGTRQGAGTIYF. The genes are TRBV10-3 and TRBJ1-3, with TRBD1 matching over 10 bases. The CDR3 sequence is 15 residues long. Germline loops: CDR1 ENHRY, CDR2 SYGVKD. The ends lost 7 bases at V and 10 bases at J; junction bases unmatched: 13.

Only a few counts were recorded for this clone. The chain links TRBV7-9 to TRBJ1-4; D is undetermined. The CDR3 covers 12 residues. V lost 5 bases and J 3 bases, leaving 4 bases between the germline ends. Germline-derived CDR1 and CDR2 are SEHNR and FQNEAQ (reference sequence). The CDR3 DNA reads TGTGCCAGCAGCCGTCCTAATGAAAAACTGTTTTTT. Translation: CASSRPNEKLFF.

In this sample, this clone turned up once. The chain combines TRBV29-1 with TRBJ1-2, with 12 bases matching TRBD1. Germline assignment: CDR1 SQVTM and CDR2 ANQGSEA. Trimming took 6 bases from V and 4 from J; bases not matched to a gene: 6. There are 14 residues in the CDR3. CDR3 nucleotides: TGCAGCGTGTACGGGACAGGGGGCTCCTATGGCTACACCTTC. Protein product: CSVYGTGGSYGYTF. The variable domain in full, completed from reference TRBV29-1 and TRBJ1-2, reads SAVISQKPSRDICQRGTSLTIQCQVDSQVTMMFWYRQQPGQSLTLIATANQGSEATYESGFVIDKFPISRPNLTFSTLTVSNMSPEDSSIYLCSVYGTGGSYGYTFGSGTRLTVV.

The chain joins TRBV18 to TRBJ1-2, with D maybe TRBD1 (5 bases). The length of the CDR3 is 14 residues. The germline CDR1 and CDR2 sequences are KGHSH and LQKENI. The ends were cut back, 2 bases at V and 5 bases at J, with 12 bases in the middle. The DNA of the CDR3 is TGTGCCAGCTCACCATCCGGGACGGAATATGGCTACACCTTC. This translates into CASSPSGTEYGYTF.

This sequence joins TRBV3-1 (or the pseudogene TRBV3-2) and TRBJ1-4, with TRBD1 matching over 8 bases. CDR1 is LGHDT and CDR2 is YNNKEL in the germline V gene (reference sequence). The CDR3 has 14 residues. Trimming at V came to 6 bases and at J to 5 bases, leaving 5 bases not matched to a gene. CDR3 nucleotide sequence: TGTGCCAGCAGACGACAGGGGTCAAATGAAAAACTGTTTTTT. As protein: CASRRQGSNEKLFF.

In DNA form, the CDR3 reads TGTGCCAGCAGGAGCGCCGGGACTAGCGGTACCGGGGAGCTGTTTTTT. The encoded protein is CASRSAGTSGTGELFF. The chain employs TRBV2 and TRBJ2-2; 11 positions match TRBD2. The V gene end was trimmed by 6 bases and the J gene end by 5 bases; junction bases not matched to a gene: 8. Germline values: CDR1 SNHLY, CDR2 FYNNEI. The CDR3 contains 16 residues.

The chain recombines TRBV29-1 with TRBJ2-5; TRBD2 matches 11 bases. Per the germline V gene, CDR1 is SQVTM and CDR2 is ANQGSEA. The V and J ends lost 3 bases and 4 bases, in that order; junction bases with no gene match: 7. The CDR3 has 15 amino acids. The CDR3 DNA reads as TGCAGCGTTGAGCCGGCCGGGACTAGCGGAGAGACCCAGTACTTC. As protein: CSVEPAGTSGETQYF.